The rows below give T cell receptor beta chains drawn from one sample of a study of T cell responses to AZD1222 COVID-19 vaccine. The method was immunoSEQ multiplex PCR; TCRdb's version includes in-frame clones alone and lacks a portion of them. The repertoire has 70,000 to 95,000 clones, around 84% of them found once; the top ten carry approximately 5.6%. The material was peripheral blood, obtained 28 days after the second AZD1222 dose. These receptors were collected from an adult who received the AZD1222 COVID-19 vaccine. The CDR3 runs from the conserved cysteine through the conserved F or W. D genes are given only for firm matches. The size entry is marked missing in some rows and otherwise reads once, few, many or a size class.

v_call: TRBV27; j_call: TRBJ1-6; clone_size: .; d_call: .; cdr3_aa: CASSLSASPLHF; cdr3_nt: TGTGCCAGCAGTTTATCGGCTTCACCCCTCCACTTT
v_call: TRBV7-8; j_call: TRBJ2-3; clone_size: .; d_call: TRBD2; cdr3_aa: CASSSQTSADTQYF; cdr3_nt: TGTGCCAGCAGCTCCCAGACTAGCGCAGATACGCAGTATTTT
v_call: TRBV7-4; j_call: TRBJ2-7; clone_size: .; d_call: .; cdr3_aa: CASINRRVSYEQYF; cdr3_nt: TGTGCCAGCATCAATAGGCGGGTCTCCTACGAGCAGTACTTC
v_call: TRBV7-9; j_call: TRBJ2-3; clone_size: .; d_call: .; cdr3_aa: CASSLDTDTQYF; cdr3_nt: TGTGCCAGCAGCTTGGACACAGATACGCAGTATTTT
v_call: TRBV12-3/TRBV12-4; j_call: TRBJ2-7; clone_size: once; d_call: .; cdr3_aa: CASGVWAEDEQYF; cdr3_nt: TGTGCCAGCGGGGTATGGGCGGAGGACGAGCAGTACTTC
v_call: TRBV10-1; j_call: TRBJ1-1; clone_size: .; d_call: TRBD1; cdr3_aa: CASSTGGLMNTEAFF; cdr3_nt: TGCGCCAGCAGTACAGGGGGACTCATGAACACTGAAGCTTTCTTT
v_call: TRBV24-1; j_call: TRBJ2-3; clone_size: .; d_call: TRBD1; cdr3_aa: CATSDPRAGGDTQYF; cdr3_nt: TGTGCCACCAGTGATCCCCGGGCAGGGGGAGATACGCAGTATTTT
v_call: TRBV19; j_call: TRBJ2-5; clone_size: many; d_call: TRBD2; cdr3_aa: CASSIDLGLGLRETQYF; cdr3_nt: TGTGCCAGTAGTATAGATTTGGGACTAGGGCTGAGAGAGACCCAGTACTTC
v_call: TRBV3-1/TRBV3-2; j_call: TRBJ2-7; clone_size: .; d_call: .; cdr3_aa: CASSQGGGYEQYF; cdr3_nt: TGTGCCAGCAGCCAAGGGGGAGGCTACGAGCAGTACTTC
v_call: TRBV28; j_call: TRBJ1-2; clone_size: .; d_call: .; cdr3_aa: CASSLPSRDIYGYTF; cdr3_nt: TGTGCCAGCAGTCTACCTTCCCGGGACATCTATGGCTACACCTTC
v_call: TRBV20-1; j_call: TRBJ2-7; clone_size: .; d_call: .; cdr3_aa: CSALKSNEQYF; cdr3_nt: TGCAGTGCGCTGAAAAGCAACGAGCAGTACTTC
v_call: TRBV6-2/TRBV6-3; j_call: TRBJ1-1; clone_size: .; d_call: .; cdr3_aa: CAGSYTNFSTEAFF; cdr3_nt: TGTGCCGGCAGTTACACTAATTTTTCCACTGAAGCTTTCTTT
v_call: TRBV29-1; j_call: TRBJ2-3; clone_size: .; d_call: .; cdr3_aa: CSVEAQGMNTDTQYF; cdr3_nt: TGCAGCGTTGAAGCCCAGGGGATGAACACAGATACGCAGTATTTT
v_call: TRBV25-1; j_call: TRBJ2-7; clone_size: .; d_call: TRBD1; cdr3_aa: CASSATSGTGGYEQYF; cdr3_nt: TGTGCCAGCAGTGCGACCTCCGGGACAGGGGGATACGAGCAGTACTTC
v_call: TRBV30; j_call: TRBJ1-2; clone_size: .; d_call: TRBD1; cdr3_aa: CAWSATGTYGYTF; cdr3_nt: TGTGCCTGGAGTGCGACAGGGACCTATGGCTACACCTTC
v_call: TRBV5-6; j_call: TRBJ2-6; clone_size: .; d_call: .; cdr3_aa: CASSFNLGSGANVLTF; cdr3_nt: TGTGCCAGCAGCTTTAATTTGGGGTCTGGGGCCAACGTCCTGACTTTC
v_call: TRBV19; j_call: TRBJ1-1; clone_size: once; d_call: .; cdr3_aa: CASKEGQNTEAFF; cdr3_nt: TGTGCCAGTAAGGAAGGGCAGAACACTGAAGCTTTCTTT
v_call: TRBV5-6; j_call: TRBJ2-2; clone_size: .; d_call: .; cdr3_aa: CASSLRWTGELFF; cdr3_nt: TGTGCCAGCAGCTTGAGGTGGACCGGGGAGCTGTTTTTT
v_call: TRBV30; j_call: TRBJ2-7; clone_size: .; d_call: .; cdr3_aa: CAWSVMSRGGEQYF; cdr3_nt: TGTGCCTGGAGTGTAATGAGCCGTGGGGGCGAGCAGTACTTC
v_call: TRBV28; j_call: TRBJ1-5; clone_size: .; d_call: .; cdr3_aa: CASSPGGSNQPQHF; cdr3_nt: TGTGCCAGCAGTCCGGGGGGGAGTAATCAGCCCCAGCATTTT
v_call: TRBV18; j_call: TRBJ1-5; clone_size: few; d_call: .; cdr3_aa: CASSPPSSNHQPQHF; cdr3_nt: TGTGCCAGCTCACCACCTTCCAGCAATCATCAGCCCCAGCATTTT
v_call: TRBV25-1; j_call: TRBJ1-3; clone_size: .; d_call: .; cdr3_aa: CASSPRAQGSGNTIYF; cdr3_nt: TGTGCCAGCAGTCCCAGGGCGCAGGGCTCTGGAAACACCATATATTTT
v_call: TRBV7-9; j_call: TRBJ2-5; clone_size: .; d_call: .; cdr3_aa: CASSLDRVETQYF; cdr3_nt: TGTGCCAGCAGCTTAGACAGGGTTGAGACCCAGTACTTC
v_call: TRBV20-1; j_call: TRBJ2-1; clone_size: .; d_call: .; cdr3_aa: CSASVGSTYNEQFF; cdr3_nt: TGCAGTGCTAGTGTCGGGAGCACCTACAATGAGCAGTTCTTC
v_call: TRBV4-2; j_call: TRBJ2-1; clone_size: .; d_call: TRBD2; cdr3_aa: CASSQEGGGVINEQFF; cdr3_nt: TGTGCCAGCAGCCAAGAGGGGGGAGGGGTTATCAATGAGCAGTTCTTC
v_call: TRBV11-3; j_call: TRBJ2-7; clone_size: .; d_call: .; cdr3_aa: CASSLKTGPYEQYF; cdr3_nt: TGTGCCAGCAGCTTAAAGACAGGCCCCTACGAGCAGTACTTC
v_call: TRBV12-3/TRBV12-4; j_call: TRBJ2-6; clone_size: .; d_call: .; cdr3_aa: CASSPSGANVLTF; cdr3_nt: TGTGCCAGCAGTCCCTCCGGGGCCAACGTCCTGACTTTC
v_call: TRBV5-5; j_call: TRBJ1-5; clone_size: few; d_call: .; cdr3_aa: CASRPTTGSNQPQHF; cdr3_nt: TGTGCCAGCAGGCCTACTACAGGTTCGAATCAGCCCCAGCATTTT
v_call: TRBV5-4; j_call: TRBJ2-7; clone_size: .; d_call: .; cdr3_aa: CASSFSSYEQYF; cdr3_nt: TGTGCCAGCAGCTTTAGCTCCTACGAGCAGTACTTC
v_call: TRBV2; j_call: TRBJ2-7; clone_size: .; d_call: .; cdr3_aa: CASSERGDYEQYF; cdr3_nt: TGTGCCAGCAGTGAAAGAGGGGACTACGAGCAGTACTTC
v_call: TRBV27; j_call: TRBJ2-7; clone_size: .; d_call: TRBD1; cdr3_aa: CASATGTGGYRYEQYF; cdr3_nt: TGTGCCAGCGCCACCGGGACAGGCGGGTATAGGTACGAGCAGTACTTC
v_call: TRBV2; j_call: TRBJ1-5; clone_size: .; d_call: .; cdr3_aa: CASSEEGGQPQHF; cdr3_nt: TGTGCCAGCAGTGAAGAAGGGGGTCAGCCCCAGCATTTT
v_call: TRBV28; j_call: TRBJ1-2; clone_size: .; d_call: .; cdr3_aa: CASSRGEPNYGYTF; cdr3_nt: TGTGCCAGCAGTCGAGGGGAGCCGAACTATGGCTACACCTTC
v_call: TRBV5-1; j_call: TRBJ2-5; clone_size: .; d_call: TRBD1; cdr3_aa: CASSFDRGRETQYF; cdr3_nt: TGCGCCAGCAGTTTCGACAGGGGGCGGGAGACCCAGTACTTC
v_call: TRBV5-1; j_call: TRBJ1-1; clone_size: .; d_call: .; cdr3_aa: CASSFTGPTEAFF; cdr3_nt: TGCGCCAGCAGCTTCACAGGGCCGACTGAAGCTTTCTTT
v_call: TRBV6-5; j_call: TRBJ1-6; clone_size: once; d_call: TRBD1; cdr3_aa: CASRDGTANSPLHF; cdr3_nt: TGTGCCAGCAGAGACGGGACAGCCAATTCACCCCTCCACTTT
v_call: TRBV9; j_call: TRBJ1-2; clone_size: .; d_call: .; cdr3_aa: CASSVDPRSRAGVGYTF; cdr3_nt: TGTGCCAGCAGCGTAGACCCCAGGAGCAGGGCTGGGGTCGGCTACACCTTC
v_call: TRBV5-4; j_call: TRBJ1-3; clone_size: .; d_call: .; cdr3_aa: CASSPDSRSGNTIYF; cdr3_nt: TGTGCCAGCAGCCCGGATTCCAGGTCTGGAAACACCATATATTTT
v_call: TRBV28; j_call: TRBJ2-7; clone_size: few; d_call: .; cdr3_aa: CASTLPGPYEQYF; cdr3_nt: TGTGCCAGCACCCTCCCGGGTCCCTACGAGCAGTACTTC
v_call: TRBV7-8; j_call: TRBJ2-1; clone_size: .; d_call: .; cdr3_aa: CASSSNLANEQFF; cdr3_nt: TGTGCCAGCAGCTCGAACCTAGCAAATGAGCAGTTCTTC
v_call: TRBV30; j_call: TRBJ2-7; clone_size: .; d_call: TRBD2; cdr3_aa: CAWSVPLRLAGGPVEQYF; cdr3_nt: TGTGCCTGGAGTGTTCCCCTTAGACTAGCGGGGGGGCCTGTCGAGCAGTACTTC
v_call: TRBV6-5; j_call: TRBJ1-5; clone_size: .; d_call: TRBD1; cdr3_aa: CASSSSDRGNQPQHF; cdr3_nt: TGTGCCAGCAGCTCTTCGGACAGGGGGAATCAGCCCCAGCATTTT
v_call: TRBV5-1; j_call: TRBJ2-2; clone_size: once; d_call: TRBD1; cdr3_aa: CASSSGQGNTGELFF; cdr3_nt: TGCGCCAGCAGCTCCGGACAGGGGAACACCGGGGAGCTGTTTTTT
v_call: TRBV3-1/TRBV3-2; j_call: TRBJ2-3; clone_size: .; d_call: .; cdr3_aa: CASSQGGGKRTDTQYF; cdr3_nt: TGTGCCAGCAGCCAAGGAGGGGGTAAGCGCACAGATACGCAGTATTTT
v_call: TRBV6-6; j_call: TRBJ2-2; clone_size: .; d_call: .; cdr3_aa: CASKGGSLTGELFF; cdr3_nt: TGTGCCAGCAAAGGGGGAAGCTTAACCGGGGAGCTGTTTTTT